This entry describes one TCR beta chain. CDR3 length: 12 residues. Trimming removed 4 bases from V and 4 bases from J, with 5 bases in between. Germline values: CDR1 SNHLY, CDR2 FYNNEI. This sample was included in a study of shared clonotypes between healthy human individuals. TCRdb's copy holds only in-frame clones and misses some; the assay was immunoSEQ multiplex PCR. The data show millions of clones, with about 95% seen just once and about 1.1% held by the top ten. Terminally differentiated effector memory CD45RA+ cells were excluded from the naive CD8 cells, which were CD45RO-negative and positively selected for CCR7.

This clonotype was sampled from a man in his late teens or twenties in good health. The material sequenced was naive CD8+ T cells sorted from blood. The chain couples TRBV2 to TRBJ2-1; D remains ambiguous. CDR3: CASSVLYNEQFF. The CDR3 bases are TGTGCCAGCAGTGTACTTTACAATGAGCAGTTCTTC.